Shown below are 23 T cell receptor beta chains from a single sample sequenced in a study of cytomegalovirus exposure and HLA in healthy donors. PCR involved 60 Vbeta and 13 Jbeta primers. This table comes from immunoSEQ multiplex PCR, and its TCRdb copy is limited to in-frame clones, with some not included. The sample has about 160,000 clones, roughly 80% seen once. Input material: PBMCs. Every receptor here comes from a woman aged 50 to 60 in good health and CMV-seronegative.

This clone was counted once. The CDR3 loop reads CASSLLGGYGYTF. In DNA form, the CDR3 reads TGTGCCAGCAGCTTGCTGGGGGGCTATGGCTACACCTTC. V gene TRBV6-5 combines with J gene TRBJ1-2, with D possibly matching TRBD1 (5 bases). This CDR3 contains 13 residues. V shed 6 bases and J shed 4 bases, with 12 bases lying between them. Germline V gene data show CDR1 as MNHEY and CDR2 as SVGAGI.

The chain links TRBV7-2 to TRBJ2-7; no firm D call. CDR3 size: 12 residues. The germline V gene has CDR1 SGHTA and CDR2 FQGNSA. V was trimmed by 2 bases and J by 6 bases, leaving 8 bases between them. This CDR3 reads CASSLIGGEQYF. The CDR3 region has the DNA TGTGCCAGCAGCTTAATCGGCGGCGAGCAGTACTTC.

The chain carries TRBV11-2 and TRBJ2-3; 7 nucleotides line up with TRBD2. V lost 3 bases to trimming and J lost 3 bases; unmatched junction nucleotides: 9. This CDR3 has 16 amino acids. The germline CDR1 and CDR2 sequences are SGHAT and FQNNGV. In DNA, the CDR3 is TGTGCCAGCAGCTTCACAGCGGGGAAACTTACAGATACGCAGTATTTT. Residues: CASSFTAGKLTDTQYF. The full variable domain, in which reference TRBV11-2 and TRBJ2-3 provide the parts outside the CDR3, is EAGVAQSPRYKIIEKRQSVAFWCNPISGHATLYWYQQILGQGPKLLIQFQNNGVVDDSQLPKDRFSAERLKGVDSTLKIQPAKLEDSAVYLCASSFTAGKLTDTQYFGPGTRLTVL.

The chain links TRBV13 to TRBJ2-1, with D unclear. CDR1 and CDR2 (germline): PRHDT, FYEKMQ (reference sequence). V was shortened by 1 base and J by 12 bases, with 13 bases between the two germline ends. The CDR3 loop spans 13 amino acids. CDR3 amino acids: CASSLEQKYGQFF. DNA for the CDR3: TGTGCCAGCAGCTTAGAACAGAAATATGGGCAGTTCTTC.

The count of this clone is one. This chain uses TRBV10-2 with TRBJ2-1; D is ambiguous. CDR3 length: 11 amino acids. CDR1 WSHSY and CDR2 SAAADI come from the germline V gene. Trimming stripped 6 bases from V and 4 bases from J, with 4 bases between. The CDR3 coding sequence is TGCGCCAGCAGGTATTACAATGAGCAGTTCTTC. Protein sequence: CASRYYNEQFF.

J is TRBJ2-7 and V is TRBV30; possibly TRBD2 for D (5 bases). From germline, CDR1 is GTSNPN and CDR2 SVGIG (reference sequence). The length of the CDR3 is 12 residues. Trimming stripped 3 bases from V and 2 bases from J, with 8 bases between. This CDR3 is CAWRGSPYEQYF. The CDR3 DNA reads TGTGCCTGGAGGGGGAGTCCCTACGAGCAGTACTTC.

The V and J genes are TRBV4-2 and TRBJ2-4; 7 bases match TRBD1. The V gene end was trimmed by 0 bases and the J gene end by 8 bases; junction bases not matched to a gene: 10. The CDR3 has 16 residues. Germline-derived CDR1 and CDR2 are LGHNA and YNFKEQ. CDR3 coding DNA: TGTGCCAGCAGCCAAGATAAAGAGGGGGCAGGTTACATTCAGTACTTC. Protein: CASSQDKEGAGYIQYF.

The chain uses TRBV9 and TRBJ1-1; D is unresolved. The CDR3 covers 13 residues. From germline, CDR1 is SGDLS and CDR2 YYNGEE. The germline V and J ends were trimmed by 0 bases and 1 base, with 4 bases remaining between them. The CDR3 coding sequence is TGTGCCAGCAGCGTAGGGAGGAACACTGAAGCTTTCTTT. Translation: CASSVGRNTEAFF.

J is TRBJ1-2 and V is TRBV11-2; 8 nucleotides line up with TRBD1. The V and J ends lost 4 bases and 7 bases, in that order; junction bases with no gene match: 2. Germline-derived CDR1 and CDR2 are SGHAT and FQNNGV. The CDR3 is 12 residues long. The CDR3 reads CASSWGTGGYTF. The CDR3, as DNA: TGTGCCAGCAGCTGGGGGACAGGTGGCTACACCTTC.

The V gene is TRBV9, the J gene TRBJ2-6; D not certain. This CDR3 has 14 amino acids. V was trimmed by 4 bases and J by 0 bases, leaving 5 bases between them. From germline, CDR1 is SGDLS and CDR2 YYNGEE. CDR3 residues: CASSSRSGANVLTF. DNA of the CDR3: TGTGCCAGCAGCTCTCGCTCTGGGGCCAACGTCCTGACTTTC.

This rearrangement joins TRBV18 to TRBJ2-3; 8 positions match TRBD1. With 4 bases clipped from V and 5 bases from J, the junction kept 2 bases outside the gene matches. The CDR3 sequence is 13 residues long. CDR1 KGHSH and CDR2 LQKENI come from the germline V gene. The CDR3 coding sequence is TGTGCCAGCTCACTACAGGGGGGAGATACGCAGTATTTT. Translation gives CASSLQGGDTQYF.

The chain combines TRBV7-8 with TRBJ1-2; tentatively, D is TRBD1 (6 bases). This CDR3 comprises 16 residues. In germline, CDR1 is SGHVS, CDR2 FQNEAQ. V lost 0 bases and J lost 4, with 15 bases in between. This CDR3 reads CASSLAGAGPSYGYTF. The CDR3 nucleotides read TGTGCCAGCAGCTTAGCGGGGGCAGGTCCCTCCTATGGCTACACCTTC.

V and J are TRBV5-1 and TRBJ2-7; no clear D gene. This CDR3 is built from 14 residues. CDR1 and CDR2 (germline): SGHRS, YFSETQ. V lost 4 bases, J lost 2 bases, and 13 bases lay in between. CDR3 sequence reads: CASSPTYPPYEQYF. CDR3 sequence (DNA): TGCGCCAGCAGCCCGACTTACCCTCCCTACGAGCAGTACTTC.

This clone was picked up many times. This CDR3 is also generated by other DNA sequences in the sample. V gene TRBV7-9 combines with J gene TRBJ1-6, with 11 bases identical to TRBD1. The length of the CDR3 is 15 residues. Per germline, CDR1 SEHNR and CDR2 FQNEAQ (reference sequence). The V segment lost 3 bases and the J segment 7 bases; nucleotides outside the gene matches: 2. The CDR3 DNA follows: TGTGCCAGCAGCTTGGGACAGGGGGAAAATTCACCCCTCCACTTT. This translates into CASSLGQGENSPLHF.

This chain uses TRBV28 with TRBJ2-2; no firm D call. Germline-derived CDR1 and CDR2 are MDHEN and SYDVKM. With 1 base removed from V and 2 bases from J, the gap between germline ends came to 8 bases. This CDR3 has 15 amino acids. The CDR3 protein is CASSLSGLNTGELFF. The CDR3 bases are TGTGCCAGCAGTTTATCTGGGCTAAACACCGGGGAGCTGTTTTTT.

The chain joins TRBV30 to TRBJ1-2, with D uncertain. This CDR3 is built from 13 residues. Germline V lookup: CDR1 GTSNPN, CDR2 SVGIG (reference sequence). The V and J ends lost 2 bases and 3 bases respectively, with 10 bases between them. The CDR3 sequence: CAWSYNRDYGYTF. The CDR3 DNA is TGTGCCTGGAGTTACAACAGAGACTATGGCTACACCTTC.

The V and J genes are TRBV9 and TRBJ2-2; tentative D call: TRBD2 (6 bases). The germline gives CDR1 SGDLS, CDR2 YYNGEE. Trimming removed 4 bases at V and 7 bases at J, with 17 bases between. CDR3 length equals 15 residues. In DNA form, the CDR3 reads TGTGCCAGCAGCCCAGTTGGGGGGTTGGGCGGGGAGCTGTTTTTT. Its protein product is CASSPVGGLGGELFF. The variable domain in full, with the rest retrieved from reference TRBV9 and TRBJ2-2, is DSGVTQTPKHLITATGQRVTLRCSPRSGDLSVYWYQQSLDQGLQFLIQYYNGEERAKGNILERFSAQQFPDLHSELNLSSLELGDSALYFCASSPVGGLGGELFFGEGSRLTVL.

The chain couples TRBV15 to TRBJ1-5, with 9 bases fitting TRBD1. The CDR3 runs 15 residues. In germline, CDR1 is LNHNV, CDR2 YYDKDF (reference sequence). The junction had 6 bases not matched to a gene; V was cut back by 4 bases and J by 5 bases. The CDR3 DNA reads TGTGCCACCAGCACGCCGGGACAGGGTTATCAGCCCCAGCATTTT. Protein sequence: CATSTPGQGYQPQHF. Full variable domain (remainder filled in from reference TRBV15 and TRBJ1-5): DAMVIQNPRYQVTQFGKPVTLSCSQTLNHNVMYWYQQKSSQAPKLLFHYYDKDFNNEADTPDNFQSRRPNTSFCFLDIRSPGLGDTAMYLCATSTPGQGYQPQHFGDGTRLSIL.

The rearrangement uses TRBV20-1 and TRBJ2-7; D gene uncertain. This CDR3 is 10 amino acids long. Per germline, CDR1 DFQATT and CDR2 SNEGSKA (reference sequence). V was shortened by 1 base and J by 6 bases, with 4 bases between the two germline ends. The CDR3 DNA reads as TGCAGTGCTAGAGCTTCCGAGCAGTACTTC. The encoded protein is CSARASEQYF.

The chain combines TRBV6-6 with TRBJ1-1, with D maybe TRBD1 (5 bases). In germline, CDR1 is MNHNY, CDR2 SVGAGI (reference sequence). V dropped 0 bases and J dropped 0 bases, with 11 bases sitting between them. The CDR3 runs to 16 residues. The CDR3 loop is CASSYSLGLMNTEAFF. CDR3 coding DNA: TGTGCCAGCAGTTACTCCCTGGGACTGATGAACACTGAAGCTTTCTTT.

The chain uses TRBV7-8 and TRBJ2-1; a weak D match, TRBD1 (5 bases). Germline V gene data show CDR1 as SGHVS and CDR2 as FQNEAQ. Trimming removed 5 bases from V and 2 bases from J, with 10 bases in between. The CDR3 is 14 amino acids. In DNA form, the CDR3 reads TGTGCCAGCAGCCCAGAAGGGGCCTACAATGAGCAGTTCTTC. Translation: CASSPEGAYNEQFF.

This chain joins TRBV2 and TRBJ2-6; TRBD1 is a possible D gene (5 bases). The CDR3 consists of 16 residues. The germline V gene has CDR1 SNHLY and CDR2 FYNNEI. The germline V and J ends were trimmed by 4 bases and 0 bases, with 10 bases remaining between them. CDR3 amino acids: CASSGQSTSGANVLTF. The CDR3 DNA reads TGTGCCAGCAGTGGACAGAGCACCTCTGGGGCCAACGTCCTGACTTTC.

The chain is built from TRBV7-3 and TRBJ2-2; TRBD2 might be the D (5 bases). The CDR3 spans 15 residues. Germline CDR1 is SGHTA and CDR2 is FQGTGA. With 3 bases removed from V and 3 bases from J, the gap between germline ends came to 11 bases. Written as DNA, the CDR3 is TGTGCCAGCAGCTTTTCGGACTCCTACACCGGGGAGCTGTTTTTT. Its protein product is CASSFSDSYTGELFF.